The 30 T cell receptor beta chains listed next were all sequenced from one sample in a study of T cell responses to AZD1222 COVID-19 vaccine. The protocol was immunoSEQ multiplex PCR, while the TCRdb copy is restricted to in-frame clones and leaves out a portion. Among about 99,000 clones, roughly 87% were seen once, and the ten largest hold 4% to 5.5%. This material consisted of peripheral blood, taken on day 0 of AZD1222 vaccination. The receptors here all came from an adult in good health.

The gene calls are TRBV29-1 and TRBJ1-4, with 9 bases aligning to TRBD1. Germline CDR1 SQVTM, CDR2 ANQGSEA. With 5 bases clipped from V and 7 bases from J, the junction kept 8 bases outside the gene matches. This CDR3 has 14 amino acids. In DNA form, the CDR3 reads TGCAGCGTTACGGGACAGGGTTTTGGTGAAAAACTGTTTTTT. Amino acids: CSVTGQGFGEKLFF. The variable domain in full, with the rest retrieved from reference TRBV29-1 and TRBJ1-4, is SAVISQKPSRDICQRGTSLTIQCQVDSQVTMMFWYRQQPGQSLTLIATANQGSEATYESGFVIDKFPISRPNLTFSTLTVSNMSPEDSSIYLCSVTGQGFGEKLFFGSGTQLSVL.

This chain links TRBV10-3 with TRBJ2-1; 7 bases line up with TRBD1. J gave up 2 bases and V 6 bases, and 7 bases lay outside the gene matches. The germline V gene has CDR1 ENHRY and CDR2 SYGVKD. This CDR3 spans 15 amino acids. CDR3 nucleotides: TGTGCCATCAGCCCCGGACAGGCCACCTACAATGAGCAGTTCTTC. The encoded protein is CAISPGQATYNEQFF.

The chain carries TRBV13 and TRBJ1-2; TRBD1 matches 10 bases. The CDR3 is 21 amino acids. V shed 3 bases, J shed 2 bases, and the junction held 21 bases outside the gene matches. Germline V gene lookup returns CDR1 PRHDT and CDR2 FYEKMQ (reference sequence). This chain's CDR3 is CASSLGGPDRGLILGNYGYTF. The CDR3, as DNA: TGTGCCAGCAGCTTGGGAGGCCCAGACAGGGGGCTTATTCTGGGAAACTATGGCTACACCTTC.

The chain combines TRBV6-5 with TRBJ2-3, with D possibly being TRBD2 (6 bases). The germline V gene has CDR1 MNHEY and CDR2 SVGAGI. V lost 6 bases to trimming and J lost 12 bases, with 16 bases between them. The CDR3 spans 12 residues. The CDR3 reads CASSGGALDQYF. CDR3 nucleotide sequence: TGTGCCAGCAGCGGAGGGGCCCTCGATCAGTATTTT.

The CDR3 nucleotides read TGCGCCAGCAGCCAACCCCGGGCAGGGAACTCACCCCTCCACTTT. Its translation: CASSQPRAGNSPLHF. The J gene is TRBJ1-6, the V gene TRBV4-1; tentatively, D is TRBD1 (5 bases). Germline V gene lookup returns CDR1 MGHRA and CDR2 YSYEKL. Trimming stripped 2 bases from V and 10 bases from J, with 15 bases between. The length of the CDR3 is 15 residues.

The genes are TRBV5-4 and TRBJ1-2; no clear D. This CDR3 spans 13 amino acids. Germline CDR1 and CDR2: SGHNT and YYREEE (reference sequence). Trimming cost V 0 bases and J 8 bases, with 11 bases left between them. The CDR3 loop reads CASSLDSRWGYTF. CDR3 nucleotide sequence: TGTGCCAGCAGCTTGGACAGCCGATGGGGCTACACCTTC.

The chain's CDR3 is CASSVEASNYGYTF. For the CDR3, the DNA is TGTGCCAGCAGCGTAGAGGCCAGTAACTATGGCTACACCTTC. This chain links TRBV9 with TRBJ1-2; D is undetermined. The ends were cut back, 0 bases at V and 1 base at J, with 7 bases in the middle. The CDR3 has 14 residues. Germline assignment: CDR1 SGDLS and CDR2 YYNGEE.

The chain couples TRBV5-1 to TRBJ2-7; D tentatively reads TRBD1 or TRBD2 (5 bases each). The CDR3 has 14 amino acids. Germline lookup yields CDR1 SGHRS and CDR2 YFSETQ. Trimming removed 2 bases at V and 6 bases at J, with 15 bases between. The CDR3 protein is CASSFPGRSTEQYF. The CDR3 nucleotides are TGCGCCAGCAGCTTCCCGGGGCGATCTACCGAGCAGTACTTC.

V and J are TRBV4-3 and TRBJ2-7, with a weak D call TRBD2 (5 bases). Germline-derived CDR1 and CDR2 are LGHNA and YSLEER. The V and J ends lost 3 bases and 7 bases respectively, with 13 bases between them. This CDR3 comprises 13 residues. CDR3 sequence: CASSQIRGGEQYF. For the CDR3, the DNA is TGCGCCAGCAGCCAGATCCGTGGAGGAGAGCAGTACTTC.

This chain connects TRBV29-1 to TRBJ1-1; D unresolved. Germline V gives CDR1 SQVTM, CDR2 ANQGSEA. This CDR3 is 12 amino acids long. Trimming took 6 bases from V and 1 from J, leaving 9 bases between them. This CDR3 is CSVHAGNTEAFF. CDR3 in DNA: TGCAGCGTCCACGCTGGGAACACTGAAGCTTTCTTT.

This chain connects TRBV4-1 to TRBJ1-4, with D unclear. Germline loops: CDR1 MGHRA, CDR2 YSYEKL. This CDR3 is built from 17 residues. V lost 4 bases and J 10 bases, leaving 25 bases between the germline ends. CDR3 DNA: TGCGCCAGCAGCCCCCAAGTCAGGTCCTCCACCTGGGGAAAACTGTTTTTT. This sequence encodes CASSPQVRSSTWGKLFF.

J is TRBJ2-5 and V is TRBV11-1; 7 nucleotides match TRBD2. The germline CDR1 and CDR2 sequences are SGHAT and FQDESV (reference sequence). CDR3 size: 15 residues. J lost 5 bases, V lost 5 bases, and 11 bases had no gene match. The CDR3 region is CASSNSAGERETQYF. DNA for the CDR3: TGTGCCAGCAGCAATAGCGCGGGGGAGCGGGAGACCCAGTACTTC.

The rearrangement joins TRBV28 to TRBJ2-2, with D perhaps matching TRBD2 (5 bases). This CDR3 is built from 14 residues. CDR1 and CDR2 (germline): MDHEN, SYDVKM. V dropped 2 bases and J dropped 6 bases, with 10 bases sitting between them. The CDR3 sequence is CASSLPGIAGELFF. Here the CDR3 DNA reads TGTGCCAGCAGTTTACCGGGGATAGCCGGGGAGCTGTTTTTT.

The rearrangement links TRBV30 to TRBJ1-6, with D perhaps TRBD1 (5 bases). In germline, CDR1 is GTSNPN, CDR2 SVGIG (reference sequence). This CDR3 comprises 12 residues. Trimming stripped 2 bases from V and 10 bases from J, with 9 bases between. Here the CDR3 DNA reads TGTGCCTGGAGTTCACAGGAATCACCCCTCCACTTT. Translation: CAWSSQESPLHF.

V gene TRBV27 combines with J gene TRBJ1-2, with 8 bases lining up with TRBD1. After removal of 5 bases from V and 4 bases from J, the junction contained 12 bases not matched to a gene. This CDR3 has 16 amino acids. CDR1 and CDR2 from the germline V gene are MNHEY and SMNVEV (reference sequence). The CDR3 region is CASSPDRGKWGYGYTF. CDR3 bases: TGTGCCAGCAGTCCCGACAGGGGAAAGTGGGGCTATGGCTACACCTTC.

This clone was observed a handful of times. The chain has TRBV5-1 and TRBJ1-1, with D maybe TRBD1 (5 bases). V lost 2 bases to trimming and J lost 4 bases, with 9 bases between them. Germline V gene sequence: CDR1 SGHRS, CDR2 YFSETQ. The CDR3 has 13 residues. The CDR3 coding sequence is TGCGCCAGCAGCTTCTTGGGACTCACTGAAGCTTTCTTT. This codes for CASSFLGLTEAFF.

The chain links TRBV19 to TRBJ2-1, with D tentatively TRBD1 (5 bases). Germline V gives CDR1 LNHDA, CDR2 SQIVND (reference sequence). The CDR3 consists of 15 residues. Trimming left V 6 bases short and J 0 bases short, with 12 bases between. The DNA for the CDR3 is TGTGCCAGTAGAGGGGCCGTTAGCTCCTACAATGAGCAGTTCTTC. It translates to CASRGAVSSYNEQFF. The variable domain in full, with the rest retrieved from reference TRBV19 and TRBJ2-1, is DGGITQSPKYLFRKEGQNVTLSCEQNLNHDAMYWYRQDPGQGLRLIYYSQIVNDFQKGDIAEGYSVSREKKESFPLTVTSAQKNPTAFYLCASRGAVSSYNEQFFGPGTRLTVL.

The gene calls are TRBV9 and TRBJ2-6; tentatively, D is TRBD1 (6 bases). V gave up 3 bases and J gave up 2 bases, with 15 bases separating them. Germline assignment: CDR1 SGDLS and CDR2 YYNGEE. The CDR3 runs to 17 residues. Here the CDR3 DNA reads TGTGCCAGCAGCGCTAGGACAGTAATGGCTGGGGCCAACGTCCTGACTTTC. Its translation: CASSARTVMAGANVLTF.

This clone was recorded once. V usage is TRBV5-4 and J usage is TRBJ2-3, with a weak D call TRBD1 (6 bases). Germline lookup yields CDR1 SGHNT and CDR2 YYREEE (reference sequence). The CDR3 is 13 amino acids. The V end lost 7 bases, the J end lost 0 bases, and 9 bases lay between the germline ends. The CDR3 DNA follows: TGTGCCAGCGGGGGCTATAGCACAGATACGCAGTATTTT. The encoded protein is CASGGYSTDTQYF.

V gene TRBV30 combines with J gene TRBJ2-3; D possibly corresponds to TRBD2 (5 bases). Germline values: CDR1 GTSNPN, CDR2 SVGIG (reference sequence). The V end lost 2 bases, the J end lost 6 bases, and 15 bases lay between the germline ends. This CDR3 is 14 amino acids long. CDR3 sequence: CAWSTELPGDTQYF. The CDR3 nucleotides are TGTGCCTGGAGTACCGAGTTGCCGGGGGATACGCAGTATTTT.

This clone showed up just once. The chain has TRBV29-1 and TRBJ1-2, with TRBD1 matching 8 bases. V lost 1 base, J lost 4 bases, and 11 bases stayed unmatched. This CDR3 spans 16 amino acids. CDR1 is SQVTM, CDR2 ANQGSEA, per germline. CDR3 amino acids: CSVEGLARGRSYGYTF. CDR3 bases: TGCAGCGTTGAAGGACTGGCCAGGGGGCGTAGCTATGGCTACACCTTC.

In this sample, this clone turned up once. The V call is TRBV30, the J call TRBJ1-6; D not resolved. Trimming shortened V by 4 bases and J by 9 bases, and 10 bases separated the two germline ends. CDR1 is GTSNPN, CDR2 SVGIG, per germline (reference sequence). CDR3 length: 12 amino acids. The DNA for the CDR3 is TGTGCCTGGACGGACGGGTTTTCACCCCTCCACTTT. Its translation is CAWTDGFSPLHF.

The V call is TRBV3-1 (or the pseudogene TRBV3-2), the J call TRBJ1-6; D not resolved. CDR1 and CDR2 from the germline V gene are LGHDT and YNNKEL (reference sequence). The CDR3 is 12 amino acids. V gave up 2 bases and J gave up 10 bases, with 6 bases separating them. CDR3 in DNA: TGTGCCAGCAGCCAACGGGTGTCACCCCTCCACTTT. Protein sequence: CASSQRVSPLHF.

The gene calls are TRBV5-5 and TRBJ1-2; D is uncertain. This CDR3 comprises 15 residues. The germline CDR1 and CDR2 sequences are SGHKS and YYEKEE (reference sequence). Trimming left V 2 bases short and J 1 base short, with 12 bases between. The CDR3 DNA reads as TGTGCCAGCAGCTTTGGACCTGGGAATAACTATGGCTACACCTTC. It codes for CASSFGPGNNYGYTF. Full variable domain (rest looked up from reference TRBV5-5 and TRBJ1-2): DAGVTQSPTHLIKTRGQQVTLRCSPISGHKSVSWYQQVLGQGPQFIFQYYEKEERGRGNFPDRFSARQFPNYSSELNVNALLLGDSALYLCASSFGPGNNYGYTFGSGTRLTVV.

In its sample, this clone was seen once. V is TRBV5-4 and J is TRBJ1-2; possible D gene TRBD1, 6 bases. The V end lost 4 bases, the J end lost 8 bases, and 18 bases lay between the germline ends. The CDR3 totals 14 residues. Germline V gives CDR1 SGHNT, CDR2 YYREEE (reference sequence). The CDR3 loop is CASSGPQGDGGYTF. The CDR3 bases are TGTGCCAGCAGCGGTCCACAGGGCGACGGGGGCTACACCTTC.

This clone was recorded only once. V usage is TRBV7-2 and J usage is TRBJ2-1; D remains ambiguous. V gave up 0 bases and J gave up 4 bases, with 13 bases separating them. Germline values: CDR1 SGHTA, CDR2 FQGNSA. The CDR3 is made up of 16 amino acids. The CDR3 coding sequence is TGTGCCAGCAGCTTAGCGGCCCGACCTCGGTACAATGAGCAGTTCTTC. This codes for CASSLAARPRYNEQFF.

This clone was counted a single time. CDR3 amino acids: CASSLRGGAFF. The CDR3 DNA follows: TGTGCCAGCAGTTTGCGGGGGGGAGCTTTCTTT. The rearrangement uses TRBV12-3 or TRBV12-4 and TRBJ1-1; TRBD1 is a possible D gene (5 bases). With 3 bases removed from V and 10 bases from J, the gap between germline ends came to 9 bases. This CDR3 contains 11 residues.

The V call is TRBV3-1 (or the pseudogene TRBV3-2), the J call TRBJ2-7; D is unresolved. V lost 1 base to trimming and J lost 5 bases, with 3 bases between them. The V gene's germline CDR1 is LGHDT and CDR2 YNNKEL (reference sequence). This CDR3 region has 11 residues. DNA for the CDR3: TGTGCCAGCAGCCAAGTAGACGAGCAGTACTTC. Amino acids: CASSQVDEQYF.

The chain is built from TRBV5-1 and TRBJ2-3, with 13 bases lining up with TRBD2. V shed 4 bases, J shed 6 bases, and the junction held 5 bases outside the gene matches. Germline V CDR1 and CDR2: SGHRS, YFSETQ. CDR3 length: 15 residues. The CDR3 DNA is TGCGCCAGCAGCCCGGGACTAGCGGGGTTGGATACGCAGTATTTT. The encoded protein is CASSPGLAGLDTQYF.

This clone was picked up a small number of times. The chain couples TRBV30 to TRBJ1-1, with TRBD1 as a possible D gene (5 bases). Trimming removed 7 bases from V and 5 bases from J, with 17 bases in between. The CDR3 is made up of 13 amino acids. Per germline, CDR1 GTSNPN and CDR2 SVGIG (reference sequence). CDR3 in DNA: TGTGCCTCCTTTTGGGGGGTGAGAACTGAAGCTTTCTTT. This translates into CASFWGVRTEAFF.